This T cell receptor beta chain was identified in a study of radiation and T cells in renal cell carcinoma. The CDR3 contains 15 residues. The V gene lost 2 bases and the J gene lost 0 bases, with 11 bases spanning the gap. Time point here: blood 2 weeks post-SBRT. Treatment indicated: 15 Gy SBRT to primary tumor, nephrectomy 4 weeks later. Sequencing was performed with immunoSEQ multiplex PCR; in TCRdb, only in-frame clones are kept and a portion is missing. The table shows about 150,000 clones, with 87% occurring only once. Sequenced material: blood, taken from a patient whose treatment included radiotherapy and nephrectomy. This sequence joins TRBV5-7 and TRBJ1-1; D remains unclear. TRBV5-7 is identified as an open reading frame with a role that is uncertain. This TCR derives from a woman aged 50 to 60 with renal cell carcinoma. CDR3 amino acids: CASSLFEGLNTEAFF. For the CDR3, the DNA is TGTGCCAGCAGCTTATTTGAGGGCTTGAACACTGAAGCTTTCTTT.